This T cell receptor (beta chain) was found in a study of T cells after yellow fever vaccination. TCRdb re-called the 5' RACE reads with MiXCR, one entry per CDR3 protein. The table has approximately 110,000 distinct CDR3 sequences, 7.4% seen once. This clonotype has at least ten counts. What it binds is not known. This CDR3 has 14 residues. From germline, CDR1 is LGHDT and CDR2 YNNKEL (reference sequence). Deletions cut 3 bases from V and 2 bases from J, with 8 bases between. General study points: Abundant clonotypes from the bulk population could contaminate FACS-sorted repertoires.

The chain links TRBV3-1 to TRBJ1-5; the D gene is possibly TRBD1 (5 bases). The specimen was CD4+ T cells sorted from PBMCs, collected 10 days after the first yellow fever vaccination. This receptor was identified in a man aged 18-30 years who received the YFV17D yellow fever vaccine. The CDR3 DNA reads TGTGCCAGCAGCCAGGACACAGGCAATCAGCCCCAGCATTTT. Amino acid sequence: CASSQDTGNQPQHF.